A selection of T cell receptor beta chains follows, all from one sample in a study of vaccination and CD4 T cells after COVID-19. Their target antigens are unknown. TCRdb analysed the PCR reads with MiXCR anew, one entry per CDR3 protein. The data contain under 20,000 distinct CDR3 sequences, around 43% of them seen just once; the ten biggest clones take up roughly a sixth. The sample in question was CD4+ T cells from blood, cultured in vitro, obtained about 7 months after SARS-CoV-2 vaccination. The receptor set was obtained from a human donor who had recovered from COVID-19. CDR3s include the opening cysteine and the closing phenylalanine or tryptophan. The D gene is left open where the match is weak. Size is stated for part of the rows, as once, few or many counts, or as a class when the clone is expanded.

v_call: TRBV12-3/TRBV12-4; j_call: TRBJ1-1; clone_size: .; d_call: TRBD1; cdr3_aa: CASSPRKDRAHEAFF; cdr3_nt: TGTGCCAGCAGTCCGAGGAAGGACAGGGCACATGAAGCTTTCTTT
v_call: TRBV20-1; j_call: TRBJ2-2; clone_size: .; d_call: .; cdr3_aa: CRDKRERSNTGELFF; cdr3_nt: TGCAGAGACAAAAGAGAAAGATCGAACACCGGGGAGCTGTTTTTT
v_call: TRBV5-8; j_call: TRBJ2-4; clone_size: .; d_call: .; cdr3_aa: CASSLAPGNIQYF; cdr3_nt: TGTGCCAGCAGCTTGGCCCCAGGGAACATTCAGTACTTC
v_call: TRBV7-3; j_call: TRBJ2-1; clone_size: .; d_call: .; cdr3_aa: CASSSFRGNEQFF; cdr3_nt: TGTGCCAGCAGCTCATTCCGGGGCAATGAGCAGTTCTTC
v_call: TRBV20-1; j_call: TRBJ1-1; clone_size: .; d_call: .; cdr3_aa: CSAWDSVSTEAFF; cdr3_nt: TGCAGTGCGTGGGACTCGGTGTCCACTGAAGCTTTCTTT
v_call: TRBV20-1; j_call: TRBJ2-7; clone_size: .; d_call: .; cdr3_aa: CSATEPSTSSQYF; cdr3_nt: TGCAGTGCTACCGAACCAAGTACTTCGTCGCAGTACTTC
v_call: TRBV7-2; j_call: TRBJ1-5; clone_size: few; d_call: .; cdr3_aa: CASSLGGAGQPQHF; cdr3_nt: TGTGCCAGCAGCTTAGGCGGGGCTGGTCAGCCCCAGCATTTT
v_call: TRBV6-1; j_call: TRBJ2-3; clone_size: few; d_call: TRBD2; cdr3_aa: CATIGLAADTQYF; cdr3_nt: TGTGCCACCATCGGACTAGCAGCAGATACGCAGTATTTT
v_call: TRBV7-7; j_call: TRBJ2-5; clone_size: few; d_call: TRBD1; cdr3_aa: CASSSGTGRGETQYF; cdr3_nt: TGTGCTAGCAGCTCCGGGACAGGTCGGGGAGAGACCCAGTACTTC
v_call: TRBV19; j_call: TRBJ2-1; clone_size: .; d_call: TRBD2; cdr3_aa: CASSSLAGWGANNEQFF; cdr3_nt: TGTGCCAGTAGTTCGCTAGCGGGGTGGGGGGCCAACAATGAGCAGTTCTTC
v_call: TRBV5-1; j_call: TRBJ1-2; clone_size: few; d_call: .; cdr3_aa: CASSSDSLGYTF; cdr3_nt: TGCGCCAGCAGCTCGGACAGCTTGGGCTACACCTTC
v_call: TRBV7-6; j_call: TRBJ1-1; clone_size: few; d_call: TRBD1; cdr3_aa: CASSSTGQGMNTEAFF; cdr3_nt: TGTGCTAGCAGCTCCACAGGACAGGGAATGAACACTGAAGCTTTCTTT
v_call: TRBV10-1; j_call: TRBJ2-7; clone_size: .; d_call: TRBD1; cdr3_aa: CASSTRQGARDEQYF; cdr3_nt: TGCGCCAGCAGTACAAGACAGGGGGCGAGGGACGAGCAGTACTTC
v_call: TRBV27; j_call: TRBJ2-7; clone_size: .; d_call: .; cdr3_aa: CASAHPSIEQYF; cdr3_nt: TGTGCCAGCGCCCATCCCTCCATCGAGCAGTACTTC
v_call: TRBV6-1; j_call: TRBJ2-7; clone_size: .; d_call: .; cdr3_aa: CASSLRYYYEQYF; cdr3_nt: TGTGCCAGCAGTCTGAGATATTACTACGAGCAGTACTTC
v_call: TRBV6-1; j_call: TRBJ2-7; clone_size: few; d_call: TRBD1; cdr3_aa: CASSKRRTRQGDGSYEQYF; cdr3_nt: TGTGCCAGCAGTAAACGACGTACCCGACAGGGGGACGGCTCCTACGAGCAGTACTTC
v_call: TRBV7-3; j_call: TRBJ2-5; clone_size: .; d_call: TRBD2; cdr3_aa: CASSLRTSGGQETQYF; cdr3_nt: TGTGCCAGCAGCTTAAGGACTAGCGGGGGCCAAGAGACCCAGTACTTC
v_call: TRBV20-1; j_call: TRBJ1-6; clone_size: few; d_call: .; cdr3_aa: CSARDSGSSYNSPLHF; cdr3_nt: TGCAGTGCTAGAGACTCCGGAAGCTCCTATAATTCACCCCTCCACTTT
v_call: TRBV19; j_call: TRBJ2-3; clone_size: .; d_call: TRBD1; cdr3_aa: CASSRGGTEADTQYF; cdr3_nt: TGTGCCAGCAGTAGGGGTGGGACAGAGGCAGATACGCAGTATTTT
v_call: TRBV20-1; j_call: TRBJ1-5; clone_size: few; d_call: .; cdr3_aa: CSAKPPDQPQHF; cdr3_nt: TGCAGTGCCAAACCCCCCGATCAGCCCCAGCATTTT
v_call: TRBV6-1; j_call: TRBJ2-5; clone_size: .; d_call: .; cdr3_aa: CASSEPPKDRTQYF; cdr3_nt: TGTGCCAGCAGTGAACCTCCGAAGGATAGGACCCAGTACTTC
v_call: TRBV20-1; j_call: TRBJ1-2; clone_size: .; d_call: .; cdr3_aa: CSARDEGASLYGYTF; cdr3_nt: TGCAGTGCTAGAGATGAGGGAGCCTCCCTCTATGGCTACACCTTC
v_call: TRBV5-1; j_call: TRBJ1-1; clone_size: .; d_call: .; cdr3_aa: CASSGGRGLDTEAFF; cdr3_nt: TGCGCCAGCAGCGGGGGTCGGGGGCTTGATACTGAAGCTTTCTTT
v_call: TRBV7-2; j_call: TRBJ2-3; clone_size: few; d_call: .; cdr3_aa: CASSVQRLIDTQYF; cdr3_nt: TGTGCCAGCAGCGTACAGCGTTTGATCGATACGCAGTATTTT
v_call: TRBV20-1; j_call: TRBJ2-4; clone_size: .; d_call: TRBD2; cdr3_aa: CSATTGLAGKGQNIQYF; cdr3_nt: TGCAGTGCTACCACCGGACTAGCGGGGAAAGGACAAAACATTCAGTACTTC
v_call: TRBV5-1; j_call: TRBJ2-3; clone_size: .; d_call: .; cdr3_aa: CASSLGPSRGTDTQYF; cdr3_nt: TGCGCCAGCAGCTTAGGTCCTTCTCGGGGGACAGATACGCAGTATTTT
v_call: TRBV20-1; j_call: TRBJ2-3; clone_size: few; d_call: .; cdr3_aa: CSASRRGTSTDTQYF; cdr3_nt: TGCAGTGCTAGCAGACGCGGGACTAGCACAGATACGCAGTATTTT
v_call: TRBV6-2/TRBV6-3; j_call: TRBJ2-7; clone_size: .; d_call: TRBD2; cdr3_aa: CASSSPTGLAGGPFPYYEQYF; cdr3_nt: TGTGCCAGCAGTTCCCCGACCGGACTAGCGGGAGGGCCGTTTCCCTACTACGAGCAGTACTTC
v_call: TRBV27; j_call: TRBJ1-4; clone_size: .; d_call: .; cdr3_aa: CASSRRENEKLFF; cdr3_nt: TGTGCCAGCAGTCGCAGGGAAAATGAAAAACTGTTTTTT
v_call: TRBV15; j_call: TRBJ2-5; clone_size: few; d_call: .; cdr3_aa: CATSREAETQYF; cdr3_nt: TGTGCCACCAGCAGAGAGGCGGAGACCCAGTACTTC
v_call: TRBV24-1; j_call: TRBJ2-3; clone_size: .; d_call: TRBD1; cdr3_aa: CATSDGLDREDTQYF; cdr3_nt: TGTGCCACCAGTGACGGGCTGGACAGGGAAGATACGCAGTATTTT
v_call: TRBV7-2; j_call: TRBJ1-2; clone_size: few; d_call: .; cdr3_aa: CASSLEAQGIYGYTF; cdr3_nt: TGTGCCAGCAGCTTAGAGGCTCAGGGGATTTATGGCTACACCTTC
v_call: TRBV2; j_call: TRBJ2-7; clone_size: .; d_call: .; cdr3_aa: CASSPELDRLRLSGQYF; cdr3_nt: TGTGCCAGCAGCCCAGAGTTAGACAGGCTCCGTCTTTCAGGGCAGTACTTC
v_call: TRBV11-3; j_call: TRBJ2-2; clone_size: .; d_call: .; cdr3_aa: CASSLGGFGTGELFF; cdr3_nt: TGTGCCAGCAGCTTAGGGGGTTTTGGCACCGGGGAGCTGTTTTTT
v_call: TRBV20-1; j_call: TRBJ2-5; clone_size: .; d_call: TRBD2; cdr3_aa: CSATTWEGEETQYF; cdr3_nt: TGCAGTGCTACTACTTGGGAGGGAGAAGAGACCCAGTACTTC
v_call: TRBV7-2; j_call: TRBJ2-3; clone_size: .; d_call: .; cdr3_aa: CASSPLLAPYTQYF; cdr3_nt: TGTGCCAGCAGCCCCCTGTTGGCGCCATATACGCAGTATTTT